The 15 T cell receptor beta chains below were found in one sample sequenced in a study of T cells in localized non-small cell lung cancer. The data were produced by immunoSEQ multiplex PCR, yet TCRdb's version contains in-frame clones alone and is incomplete. The sample has about 52,000 clones; approximately 86% are singletons. The sample here was PBMCs, taken before any cancer treatment. Receptors were obtained from a female donor with stage II lung adenocarcinoma.

This clone was recorded a few times. The chain has TRBV27 and TRBJ1-5, with a possible D match to TRBD1 (5 bases). V lost 2 bases and J 3 bases, leaving 11 bases between the germline ends. The V gene's germline CDR1 is MNHEY and CDR2 SMNVEV (reference sequence). CDR3 size: 15 residues. The chain's CDR3 is CASSLQGKDNQPQHF. The DNA for the CDR3 is TGTGCCAGCAGTTTACAGGGAAAGGACAATCAGCCCCAGCATTTT.

The chain employs TRBV19 and TRBJ2-5; D not certain. This CDR3 is built from 14 residues. Deletions cut 3 bases from V and 7 bases from J, with 15 bases between. Germline-derived CDR1 and CDR2 are LNHDA and SQIVND (reference sequence). CDR3 amino acids: CASSMVTSAGTQYF. The CDR3 nucleotides are TGTGCCAGTAGTATGGTCACCTCTGCTGGGACCCAGTACTTC.

V usage is TRBV14 and J usage is TRBJ2-1; 10 nucleotides match TRBD2. V was pared by 0 bases and J by 5 bases, with 4 bases of the junction left unmatched. Germline V CDR1 and CDR2: SGHDN, FVKESK. The CDR3 totals 16 residues. In DNA, the CDR3 is TGTGCCAGCAGCCAAGATCCGAGCGGGGGGGACAATGAGCAGTTCTTC. It specifies CASSQDPSGGDNEQFF.

Details on this clone: The sample carries other DNA sequences with the same CDR3. The chain carries TRBV6-5 and TRBJ1-1; D is undetermined. Germline-derived CDR1 and CDR2 are MNHEY and SVGAGI. This CDR3 contains 13 residues. V was shortened by 2 bases and J by 5 bases, with 9 bases between the two germline ends. The CDR3 loop reads CASSYLRGTEAFF. CDR3 bases: TGTGCCAGCAGTTACCTACGGGGTACTGAAGCTTTCTTT.

The chain couples TRBV11-2 to TRBJ2-3, with 11 bases matching TRBD2. The CDR3 totals 14 residues. Germline trimming cut 5 bases from V and 4 bases from J; bases unmatched to any gene: 2. Germline CDR1 is SGHAT and CDR2 is FQNNGV. CDR3 coding DNA: TGTGCCAGCAGCCTGGGACTAGCGGCAGATACGCAGTATTTT. This gives the protein CASSLGLAADTQYF.

V is TRBV5-1 and J is TRBJ1-3, with no clear D. With 3 bases removed from V and 0 bases from J, the gap between germline ends came to 4 bases. Germline V gene data show CDR1 as SGHRS and CDR2 as YFSETQ. CDR3 size: 13 residues. The CDR3 loop reads CASSSDSGNTIYF. The CDR3 DNA follows: TGCGCCAGCAGCTCGGACTCTGGAAACACCATATATTTT.

This clone was counted a few times. This rearrangement joins TRBV19 to TRBJ1-1; 7 nucleotides align to TRBD1. Germline V gene lookup returns CDR1 LNHDA and CDR2 SQIVND (reference sequence). CDR3 length: 16 amino acids. The V and J ends lost 6 bases and 3 bases, in that order; junction bases with no gene match: 13. CDR3 DNA: TGTGCCAGTAGCCCATATCCTAGACAGGGAGACACTGAAGCTTTCTTT. Its protein is CASSPYPRQGDTEAFF.

The V and J genes are TRBV18 and TRBJ1-2; TRBD1 matches 8 bases. Losses at the gene ends were 4 bases for V and 1 base for J; bases not matched to a gene: 2. The CDR3 consists of 14 residues. CDR1 is KGHSH, CDR2 LQKENI, per germline. As DNA, the CDR3 is TGTGCCAGCTCACAGGGACAGGATAACTATGGCTACACCTTC. This translates into CASSQGQDNYGYTF.

This clone occurred once. The CDR3 region is CASSVRLTGVGQPQHF. CDR3 in DNA: TGTGCCAGCAGCGTTAGACTAACAGGGGTAGGCCAGCCCCAGCATTTT. The rearrangement links TRBV5-8 to TRBJ1-5; 7 nucleotides align to TRBD1. CDR3 size: 16 residues. Germline loops: CDR1 SGHTS, CDR2 YDEGEE. V dropped 4 bases and J dropped 7; count of bases not matched to a gene: 14.

The chain couples TRBV18 to TRBJ1-2; unclear D gene. This CDR3 has 14 amino acids. V shed 6 bases and J shed 7 bases, with 18 bases lying between them. Germline V gives CDR1 KGHSH, CDR2 LQKENI. Here the CDR3 DNA reads TGTGCCAGCTCCCCGACGGAATTAATGGTTGGCTACACCTTC. It codes for CASSPTELMVGYTF.

This chain uses TRBV7-8 with TRBJ2-6; D may correspond to TRBD1 or TRBD2 (6 bases each). The ends were cut back, 1 base at V and 3 bases at J, with 13 bases in the middle. The CDR3 is 17 amino acids. CDR1 and CDR2 from the germline V gene are SGHVS and FQNEAQ. CDR3 nucleotides: TGTGCCAGCAGCTTAGTAATGGGGGGCGGTGGGGCCAACGTCCTGACTTTC. Translating gives CASSLVMGGGGANVLTF. Full variable domain (rest looked up from reference TRBV7-8 and TRBJ2-6): GAGVSQSPRYKVAKRGQDVALRCDPISGHVSLFWYQQALGQGPEFLTYFQNEAQLDKSGLPSDRFFAERPEGSVSTLKIQRTQQEDSAVYLCASSLVMGGGGANVLTFGAGSRLTVL.

By frequency in the sample, this clone is medium-sized. V is TRBV10-3 and J is TRBJ1-1; 8 bases align to TRBD1. The CDR3 is 17 amino acids. Losses at the gene ends were 6 bases for V and 5 bases for J; bases not matched to a gene: 17. The germline V gene encodes CDR1 ENHRY and CDR2 SYGVKD. The CDR3 here is CAIRTILSTTGGTEAFF. CDR3 sequence (DNA): TGTGCCATCAGGACAATTCTCTCCACCACAGGGGGGACTGAAGCTTTCTTT.

V gene TRBV19 combines with J gene TRBJ1-1; D not resolved. The germline CDR1 and CDR2 sequences are LNHDA and SQIVND (reference sequence). The V gene lost 9 bases and the J gene lost 1 base, with 12 bases spanning the gap. The CDR3 consists of 13 residues. This CDR3 is CASTAAGNTEAFF. DNA for the CDR3: TGTGCCAGCACAGCCGCAGGGAACACTGAAGCTTTCTTT. The full variable domain, completed using reference TRBV19 and TRBJ1-1, is DGGITQSPKYLFRKEGQNVTLSCEQNLNHDAMYWYRQDPGQGLRLIYYSQIVNDFQKGDIAEGYSVSREKKESFPLTVTSAQKNPTAFYLCASTAAGNTEAFFGQGTRLTVV.

This clone has more than one count but fewer than ten. This chain connects TRBV6-5 to TRBJ2-7; no reliable D call. The CDR3 totals 12 residues. Per germline, CDR1 MNHEY and CDR2 SVGAGI. V was cut by 5 bases and J by 5 bases, with 10 bases left in between. The CDR3 DNA reads as TGTGCCAGCAGTCGACCTCGGAACGAGCAGTACTTC. This gives the protein CASSRPRNEQYF.

This clone was recorded a few times. The chain employs TRBV2 and TRBJ1-1, with 7 bases lining up with TRBD1. The J segment lost 7 bases and the V segment lost 8 bases, leaving 4 bases of the junction unmatched. Looked up from germline, CDR1 is SNHLY and CDR2 is FYNNEI. The CDR3 is 11 residues long. In nucleotides, the CDR3 is TGTGCCAGCCGACAGGGACTTGAAGCTTTCTTT. It codes for CASRQGLEAFF.